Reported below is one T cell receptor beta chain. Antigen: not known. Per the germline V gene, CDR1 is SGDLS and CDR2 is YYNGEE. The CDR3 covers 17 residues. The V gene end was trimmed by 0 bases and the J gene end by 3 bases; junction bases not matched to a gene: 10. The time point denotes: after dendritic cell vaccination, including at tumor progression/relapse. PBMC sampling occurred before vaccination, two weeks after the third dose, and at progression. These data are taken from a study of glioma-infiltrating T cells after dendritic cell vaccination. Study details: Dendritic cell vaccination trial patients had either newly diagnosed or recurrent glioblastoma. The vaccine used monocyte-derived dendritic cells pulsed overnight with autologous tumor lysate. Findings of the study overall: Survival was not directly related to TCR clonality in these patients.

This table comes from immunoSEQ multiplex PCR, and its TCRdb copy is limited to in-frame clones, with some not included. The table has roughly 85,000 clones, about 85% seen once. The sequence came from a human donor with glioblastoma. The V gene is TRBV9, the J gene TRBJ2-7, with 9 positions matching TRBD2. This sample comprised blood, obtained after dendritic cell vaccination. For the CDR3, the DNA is TGTGCCAGCAGCGTAGGTTCCCTAGCGGGGCGAGGCTACGAGCAGTACTTC. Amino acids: CASSVGSLAGRGYEQYF.